The rows below give T cell receptor beta chains drawn from one sample of a study of blood T cell repertoires in COVID-19. Sequencing used immunoSEQ multiplex PCR; TCRdb keeps in-frame clones, though not all of them. Found here are under 250,000 clones, 82% of them singletons; the top ten hold around 12%. The specimen sequenced was peripheral blood. These receptors all come from a woman aged 40 to 49 with acute or convalescent COVID-19. CDR3s include the opening cysteine and the closing phenylalanine or tryptophan. Fields, in order: V gene, J gene, CDR3 length, clone size, D gene, CDR3 protein, CDR3 DNA. The D gene is left open where the match is weak. Size is omitted from some rows. Given values are once, few, many or a class for expanded clones.

v_call: TRBV9; j_call: TRBJ1-4; cdr3_length: 16; clone_size: -; d_call: TRBD1; cdr3_aa: CASSVSPGQGNEKLFF; cdr3_nt: TGTGCCAGCAGCGTCTCCCCGGGACAGGGGAATGAAAAACTGTTTTTT
v_call: TRBV2; j_call: TRBJ2-7; cdr3_length: 15; clone_size: -; d_call: TRBD1; cdr3_aa: CASSDSYRGQYEQYF; cdr3_nt: TGTGCCAGCAGTGACAGTTACAGGGGGCAGTACGAGCAGTACTTC
v_call: TRBV7-3; j_call: TRBJ2-7; cdr3_length: 14; clone_size: -; d_call: -; cdr3_aa: CASSLNLLSYEQYF; cdr3_nt: TGTGCCAGCAGCTTAAATTTATTATCCTACGAGCAGTACTTC
v_call: TRBV19; j_call: TRBJ2-2; cdr3_length: 16; clone_size: -; d_call: TRBD2; cdr3_aa: CASSGTSWGNTGELFF; cdr3_nt: TGTGCCAGTTCTGGGACTAGCTGGGGGAACACCGGGGAGCTGTTTTTT
v_call: TRBV24-1; j_call: TRBJ2-7; cdr3_length: 18; clone_size: once; d_call: TRBD2; cdr3_aa: CATSDQTPGLAGKYEQYF; cdr3_nt: TGTGCCACCAGTGACCAGACCCCTGGACTAGCGGGGAAATACGAGCAGTACTTC
v_call: TRBV4-1; j_call: TRBJ1-2; cdr3_length: 15; clone_size: many; d_call: TRBD1; cdr3_aa: CASSQEDRDDYGYTF; cdr3_nt: TGCGCCAGCAGCCAAGAGGACAGGGACGACTATGGCTACACCTTC
v_call: TRBV7-2; j_call: TRBJ2-7; cdr3_length: 15; clone_size: -; d_call: TRBD2; cdr3_aa: CASSFGTSGIGEQYF; cdr3_nt: TGTGCCAGCAGCTTCGGGACTAGCGGGATTGGTGAGCAGTACTTC
v_call: TRBV19; j_call: TRBJ2-7; cdr3_length: 14; clone_size: -; d_call: TRBD1; cdr3_aa: CASSKGQSSYEQYF; cdr3_nt: TGTGCCAGTAGTAAGGGACAGAGCTCCTACGAGCAGTACTTC
v_call: TRBV5-1; j_call: TRBJ1-2; cdr3_length: 15; clone_size: -; d_call: -; cdr3_aa: CASRLQDTANYGYTF; cdr3_nt: TGCGCCAGCAGGCTGCAGGACACCGCGAACTATGGCTACACCTTC
v_call: TRBV6-6; j_call: TRBJ1-5; cdr3_length: 14; clone_size: -; d_call: TRBD1; cdr3_aa: CASSPTGDRQPQHF; cdr3_nt: TGTGCCAGCAGCCCAACAGGGGACAGGCAGCCCCAGCATTTT
v_call: TRBV4-3; j_call: TRBJ2-3; cdr3_length: 15; clone_size: once; d_call: TRBD2; cdr3_aa: CASSPGLAGTDTQYF; cdr3_nt: TGCGCCAGCAGCCCGGGACTAGCGGGCACAGATACGCAGTATTTT
v_call: TRBV7-9; j_call: TRBJ1-1; cdr3_length: 14; clone_size: -; d_call: -; cdr3_aa: CASREQAVGTEAFF; cdr3_nt: TGTGCCAGCAGGGAACAGGCTGTTGGCACTGAAGCTTTCTTT
v_call: TRBV5-5; j_call: TRBJ1-5; cdr3_length: 16; clone_size: -; d_call: TRBD1; cdr3_aa: CASSRYDRGGNQPQHF; cdr3_nt: TGTGCCAGCAGCAGATATGACAGGGGAGGGAATCAGCCCCAGCATTTT
v_call: TRBV11-2; j_call: TRBJ1-3; cdr3_length: 16; clone_size: -; d_call: -; cdr3_aa: CASSLARAGTGNTIYF; cdr3_nt: TGTGCCAGCAGCTTAGCCCGGGCAGGGACTGGAAACACCATATATTTT
v_call: TRBV24-1; j_call: TRBJ2-3; cdr3_length: 14; clone_size: -; d_call: TRBD2; cdr3_aa: CATSDPATGTMQYF; cdr3_nt: TGTGCCACCAGTGACCCGGCCACCGGGACTATGCAGTATTTT
v_call: TRBV30; j_call: TRBJ2-6; cdr3_length: 13; clone_size: -; d_call: -; cdr3_aa: CAWGREWADVLTF; cdr3_nt: TGTGCCTGGGGCCGAGAGTGGGCCGACGTCCTGACTTTC
v_call: TRBV30; j_call: TRBJ1-5; cdr3_length: 16; clone_size: -; d_call: -; cdr3_aa: CAWSVPPRLNNQPQHF; cdr3_nt: TGTGCCTGGAGTGTACCGCCGAGGCTGAACAATCAGCCCCAGCATTTT
v_call: TRBV15; j_call: TRBJ2-7; cdr3_length: 13; clone_size: -; d_call: -; cdr3_aa: CATRTEGSYEQYF; cdr3_nt: TGTGCCACCAGGACGGAGGGGTCCTACGAGCAGTACTTC
v_call: TRBV6-2/TRBV6-3; j_call: TRBJ2-1; cdr3_length: 15; clone_size: -; d_call: TRBD2; cdr3_aa: CASSKQREAYNEQFF; cdr3_nt: TGTGCCAGCAGTAAGCAGCGGGAGGCCTACAATGAGCAGTTCTTC
v_call: TRBV4-1; j_call: TRBJ1-1; cdr3_length: 14; clone_size: -; d_call: -; cdr3_aa: CASSQEGPGTEAFF; cdr3_nt: TGCGCCAGCAGCCAAGAGGGCCCAGGCACTGAAGCTTTCTTT
v_call: TRBV5-5; j_call: TRBJ2-1; cdr3_length: 16; clone_size: few; d_call: TRBD2; cdr3_aa: CASSSGRRENYNEQFF; cdr3_nt: TGTGCCAGCAGCTCCGGGAGGCGGGAGAACTACAATGAGCAGTTCTTC
v_call: TRBV27; j_call: TRBJ1-1; cdr3_length: 17; clone_size: -; d_call: -; cdr3_aa: CASSPERGRGSDTEAFF; cdr3_nt: TGTGCCAGCAGTCCGGAGCGGGGGCGGGGGTCTGACACTGAAGCTTTCTTT
v_call: TRBV5-4; j_call: TRBJ2-4; cdr3_length: 16; clone_size: -; d_call: TRBD2; cdr3_aa: CASSLRTSGGGNIQYF; cdr3_nt: TGTGCCAGCAGCTTGAGGACTAGCGGAGGAGGAAACATTCAGTACTTC
v_call: TRBV5-1; j_call: TRBJ1-1; cdr3_length: 15; clone_size: -; d_call: -; cdr3_aa: CASSFGFGPNTEAFF; cdr3_nt: TGCGCCAGCAGCTTTGGTTTTGGGCCGAACACTGAAGCTTTCTTT
v_call: TRBV2; j_call: TRBJ2-7; cdr3_length: 17; clone_size: -; d_call: -; cdr3_aa: CASSVGAQGVSSYEQYF; cdr3_nt: TGTGCCAGCAGTGTTGGCGCGCAGGGCGTAAGCTCCTACGAGCAGTACTTC